Presented here are 7 T cell receptor beta chains from one specimen sequenced in a study of CD8+ T cells in alopecia areata. Following RNA extraction, reverse transcription yielded cDNA that acted as the sequencing template. Measured with immunoSEQ multiplex PCR; TCRdb has only the in-frame clones, and not every one. The sample contains about 180,000 clones, roughly 63% of which appear only once. The sample was CD4+ T cells sorted from blood, taken at week 0. The receptors were gathered from a human donor with alopecia areata.

This clone was observed a handful of times. This rearrangement joins TRBV29-1 to TRBJ1-1, with 7 bases fitting TRBD1. The junction had 6 bases not matched to a gene; V was cut back by 6 bases and J by 8 bases. This CDR3 comprises 11 residues. CDR1 and CDR2 (germline): SQVTM, ANQGSEA. Written as DNA, the CDR3 is TGCAGCGTCACAGGGGACTACGAAGCTTTCTTT. This codes for CSVTGDYEAFF.

J is TRBJ2-7 and V is TRBV2, with TRBD1 matching over 7 bases. The germline CDR1 and CDR2 sequences are SNHLY and FYNNEI. The trim removed 4 bases at V and 3 bases at J, leaving 6 bases unmatched. CDR3 length: 14 residues. CDR3 loop: CASSGERGRYEQYF. The CDR3 DNA reads TGTGCCAGCAGTGGAGAAAGGGGGCGCTACGAGCAGTACTTC.

The table lists this clone with a few counts. The chain links TRBV29-1 to TRBJ2-3; possibly TRBD1 for D (5 bases). CDR1 and CDR2 from the germline V gene are SQVTM and ANQGSEA. Trimming took off 1 base at V and 4 bases at J, with 9 bases between the two ends. CDR3 length: 13 residues. CDR3 coding DNA: TGCAGCGTTGAAGTCAGGGTATCAGATACGCAGTATTTT. Protein product: CSVEVRVSDTQYF.

The chain carries TRBV29-1 and TRBJ1-1, with D uncertain. The CDR3 is 14 residues long. Looked up from germline, CDR1 is SQVTM and CDR2 is ANQGSEA. The V end lost 4 bases, the J end lost 1 base, and 13 bases lay between the germline ends. The chain's CDR3 is CSVGRRLRNTEAFF. CDR3 nucleotide sequence: TGCAGCGTTGGCAGGCGACTCCGGAACACTGAAGCTTTCTTT.

This clone was seen a few times. The chain carries TRBV19 and TRBJ2-2, with 8 bases matching TRBD2. This CDR3 region has 13 residues. CDR1 is LNHDA, CDR2 SQIVND, per germline (reference sequence). V gave up 9 bases and J gave up 6 bases; unmatched junction bases: 6. CDR3 sequence: CASREGESGELFF. CDR3 coding DNA: TGTGCCAGCCGGGAGGGAGAGTCCGGGGAGCTGTTTTTT.

In its sample, this clone was seen a few times. The chain uses TRBV10-3 and TRBJ1-6; the D is unclear. The CDR3 length is 15 residues. V was clipped by 10 bases and J by 6 bases, with 19 bases between them. Germline CDR1 is ENHRY and CDR2 is SYGVKD. This CDR3 reads CATTLGREINSPLHF. CDR3 nucleotides: TGTGCCACCACGCTGGGGAGGGAGATTAATTCACCCCTCCACTTT.

This clone was seen only a few times. V gene TRBV30 combines with J gene TRBJ2-1; possible D gene TRBD1, 6 bases. Trimming removed 0 bases from V and 3 bases from J, with 9 bases in between. The CDR3 has 14 residues. The germline CDR1 and CDR2 sequences are GTSNPN and SVGIG (reference sequence). The CDR3 loop reads CAWSVLQGYNEQFF. The CDR3 DNA sequence: TGTGCCTGGAGTGTATTACAGGGCTACAATGAGCAGTTCTTC. Full variable domain (outside the CDR3, taken from reference TRBV30 and TRBJ2-1): SQTIHQWPATLVQPVGSPLSLECTVEGTSNPNLYWYRQAAGRGLQLLFYSVGIGQISSEVPQNLSASRPQDRQFILSSKKLLLSDSGFYLCAWSVLQGYNEQFFGPGTRLTVL.